The 22 T cell receptor beta chains listed next were all sequenced from one sample in a study of graft-versus-host responses after intestinal transplantation. Profiling relied on immunoSEQ multiplex PCR, and the TCRdb table lists in-frame clones only, not all of them. In the table there are some 130,000 clones, roughly 95% of which are singletons. No cognate antigen is known for these TCRs. This material consisted of unstimulated CD8+ T cells sorted from spleen or lymph node cells, taken before intestinal transplant. These receptors were taken from a human donor who received an intestinal transplant.

The chain has TRBV11-2 and TRBJ2-1; tentatively, D is TRBD1 or TRBD2 (5 bases each). The germline CDR1 and CDR2 sequences are SGHAT and FQNNGV. The ends were cut back, 3 bases at V and 8 bases at J, with 14 bases in the middle. The CDR3 is made up of 14 amino acids. In DNA, the CDR3 is TGTGCCAGCAGCTTGGGACCGACAGTAGATGAGCAGTTCTTC. It codes for CASSLGPTVDEQFF.

The J gene is TRBJ2-3, the V gene TRBV19; D assignment may be TRBD1 or TRBD2 (5 bases each). Trimming pared 7 bases from V and 3 bases from J, leaving 17 bases between. Germline-derived CDR1 and CDR2 are LNHDA and SQIVND (reference sequence). This CDR3 contains 15 residues. For the CDR3, the DNA is TGTGCCAGTACTCCACACGGGAAGGGGACAGATACGCAGTATTTT. This sequence encodes CASTPHGKGTDTQYF.

As regards this clone: Other DNA sequences in this sample translate to the same CDR3. The chain joins TRBV28 to TRBJ2-7; D not resolved. V was pared by 1 base and J by 3 bases, with 1 base between. CDR3 size: 11 residues. The germline gives CDR1 MDHEN, CDR2 SYDVKM. For the CDR3, the DNA is TGTGCCAGCAGTTTATACTACGAGCAGTACTTC. Residues: CASSLYYEQYF.

The V call is TRBV7-3, the J call TRBJ1-1; no clear D. The CDR3 loop spans 13 amino acids. V shed 4 bases and J shed 2 bases, with 8 bases lying between them. Germline CDR1 reads SGHTA; CDR2 reads FQGTGA. The CDR3 nucleotides are TGTGCCAGCAGCTCCGGAGTTAACACTGAAGCTTTCTTT. Its translation: CASSSGVNTEAFF.

This chain connects TRBV9 to TRBJ2-5, with D possibly matching TRBD1 (5 bases). The DNA end is more similar to TRBJ2-7, so the J call may be wrong. The V gene's germline CDR1 is SGDLS and CDR2 YYNGEE. This CDR3 has 15 amino acids. CDR3 in DNA: TGTGCCAGCAGCCCCCAGGGCTCGAGCTCCTACGAGCAGTACTTC. Its translation is CASSPQGSSSYEQYF.

This clone was observed a handful of times. This rearrangement joins TRBV28 to TRBJ2-7; possibly TRBD1 for D (5 bases). Trimming took off 2 bases at V and 3 bases at J, with 8 bases between the two ends. The germline gives CDR1 MDHEN, CDR2 SYDVKM. This CDR3 is 13 amino acids long. The CDR3 DNA sequence: TGTGCCAGCAGTTTAAGGGGCTACTACGAGCAGTACTTC. It specifies CASSLRGYYEQYF.

The chain uses TRBV7-9 and TRBJ2-7, with a weak D call TRBD2 (6 bases). Trimming removed 4 bases at V and 2 bases at J, with 9 bases between. Germline CDR1 and CDR2: SEHNR and FQNEAQ (reference sequence). There are 13 residues in the CDR3. CDR3 DNA sequence: TGTGCCAGCAGCTCCGGAGGGCCCTACGAGCAGTACTTC. Translation: CASSSGGPYEQYF.

The V call is TRBV2, the J call TRBJ1-4, with 7 bases lining up with TRBD1. CDR3 length equals 17 residues. Per the germline V gene, CDR1 is SNHLY and CDR2 is FYNNEI. V dropped 4 bases and J dropped 5; count of bases not matched to a gene: 13. CDR3 nucleotides: TGTGCCAGCAGTGCACCAACTTGGACAGGAAAAAATGAAAAACTGTTTTTT. It codes for CASSAPTWTGKNEKLFF.

The chain uses TRBV6-1 and TRBJ1-1; D may be TRBD1 (5 bases). Germline assignment: CDR1 MNHNS and CDR2 SASEGT. This CDR3 is built from 18 residues. Trimming took 2 bases from V and 0 from J, leaving 19 bases between them. The DNA for the CDR3 is TGTGCCAGCAGTGAATTAGTAGGGGACGACGGATTGAACACTGAAGCTTTCTTT. It is translated as CASSELVGDDGLNTEAFF.

Concerning this clone itself: Since no conserved phenylalanine or tryptophan closes the CDR3, a read error is the likely cause. The chain's CDR3 is CASSPTGTGWEDEQYL. The CDR3 DNA reads TGTGCCAGTAGCCCCACCGGGACAGGGTGGGAGGACGAGCAGTACCTC. The chain joins TRBV19 to TRBJ2-7; TRBD1 matches 9 bases. This CDR3 spans 16 amino acids. Trimming cost V 6 bases and J 5 bases; bases outside gene matches: 14. The germline gives CDR1 LNHDA, CDR2 SQIVND (reference sequence).

The chain uses TRBV7-9 and TRBJ1-5, with a possible D match to TRBD1 (6 bases). The CDR3 spans 13 residues. Germline CDR1 reads SEHNR; CDR2 reads FQNEAQ (reference sequence). The V gene lost 1 base and the J gene lost 9 bases, with 10 bases spanning the gap. The CDR3 protein is CASSLGGALPQHF. CDR3 coding DNA: TGTGCCAGCAGCTTAGGGGGGGCCCTGCCCCAGCATTTT.

J is TRBJ2-3 and V is TRBV15; D gene unclear. V lost 4 bases to trimming and J lost 6 bases, with 11 bases between them. The CDR3 is 13 amino acids. Germline lookup yields CDR1 LNHNV and CDR2 YYDKDF (reference sequence). The CDR3 nucleotides are TGTGCCACCAGCACGACGATTGGGGATACGCAGTATTTT. As protein: CATSTTIGDTQYF.

This chain connects TRBV7-2 to TRBJ2-5; TRBD2 matches at 7 bases. The CDR3 has 13 residues. Looked up from germline, CDR1 is SGHTA and CDR2 is FQGNSA. The junction had 8 bases not matched to a gene; V was cut back by 7 bases and J by 6 bases. CDR3 sequence: CASTPPGGQTQYF. The DNA of the CDR3 is TGTGCCAGCACCCCTCCGGGGGGACAGACCCAGTACTTC.

This clone has just one count. The gene calls are TRBV15 and TRBJ1-2; TRBD1 matches at 11 bases. Per the germline V gene, CDR1 is LNHNV and CDR2 is YYDKDF (reference sequence). The CDR3 is 15 amino acids. The junction had 4 bases not matched to a gene; V was cut back by 5 bases and J by 2 bases. CDR3 in amino acids: CATSGGQGANYGYTF. The CDR3 nucleotides are TGTGCCACCAGCGGTGGACAGGGGGCCAACTATGGCTACACCTTC.

The chain joins TRBV7-9 to TRBJ1-1; TRBD1 matches at 12 bases. The ends lost 5 bases at V and 1 base at J; junction bases unmatched: 5. This CDR3 region has 16 residues. Germline-derived CDR1 and CDR2 are SEHNR and FQNEAQ (reference sequence). The CDR3 loop reads CASSTRDRGPNTEAFF. The DNA for the CDR3 is TGTGCCAGCAGCACCCGGGACAGGGGGCCGAACACTGAAGCTTTCTTT.

The chain has TRBV7-8 and TRBJ2-7; D gene uncertain. Trimming removed 0 bases at V and 6 bases at J, with 6 bases between. CDR3 length: 12 residues. Looked up from germline, CDR1 is SGHVS and CDR2 is FQNEAQ. This CDR3 reads CASSLARLEQYF. CDR3 nucleotide sequence: TGTGCCAGCAGCTTAGCGCGACTCGAGCAGTACTTC. The whole variable domain, filled in from reference TRBV7-8 and TRBJ2-7, reads GAGVSQSPRYKVAKRGQDVALRCDPISGHVSLFWYQQALGQGPEFLTYFQNEAQLDKSGLPSDRFFAERPEGSVSTLKIQRTQQEDSAVYLCASSLARLEQYFGPGTRLTVT.

This clone has a handful of counts. The chain combines TRBV6-5 with TRBJ1-5, with D possibly TRBD1 on 6 matching bases. The CDR3 has 15 residues. With 5 bases removed from V and 6 bases from J, the gap between germline ends came to 17 bases. Per the germline V gene, CDR1 is MNHEY and CDR2 is SVGAGI. The CDR3 here is CASSDWGGRGQPQHF. The CDR3 bases are TGTGCCAGCAGTGACTGGGGGGGCCGCGGTCAGCCCCAGCATTTT.

The chain uses TRBV12-2 and TRBJ2-2; whether TRBD2, the table's D call, matches the DNA was not checked. TRBV12-2 is noted as a pseudogene. This CDR3 has 18 residues. The CDR3 sequence: CASRSYTSGRENTGELFF. The CDR3 region has the DNA TGTGCAAGTCGCTCCTATACTAGCGGGAGGGAGAACACCGGGGAGCTGTTTTTT.

The chain has TRBV5-5 and TRBJ2-7, with 13 bases lining up with TRBD2. CDR3 size: 16 residues. Germline trimming cut 4 bases from V and 4 bases from J; bases unmatched to any gene: 8. Per germline, CDR1 SGHKS and CDR2 YYEKEE (reference sequence). The CDR3 protein is CASSITTSGRVYEQYF. The CDR3, as DNA: TGTGCCAGCAGCATCACTACTAGCGGGAGGGTTTACGAGCAGTACTTC.

The rearrangement joins TRBV2 to TRBJ2-7, with TRBD2 identical over 7 bases. The V gene end was trimmed by 6 bases and the J gene end by 3 bases; junction bases not matched to a gene: 8. This CDR3 region has 14 residues. Germline V lookup: CDR1 SNHLY, CDR2 FYNNEI. The CDR3 DNA follows: TGTGCCAGCAGCTTGCTAGCGGCGAGCTACGAGCAGTACTTC. This gives the protein CASSLLAASYEQYF. The variable domain in full, completed from reference TRBV2 and TRBJ2-7, reads EPEVTQTPSHQVTQMGQEVILRCVPISNHLYFYWYRQILGQKVEFLVSFYNNEISEKSEIFDDQFSVERPDGSNFTLKIRSTKLEDSAMYFCASSLLAASYEQYFGPGTRLTVT.

This clone was seen once. V is TRBV19 and J is TRBJ2-1; D gene uncertain. Trimming cost V 1 base and J 0 bases, with 7 bases left between them. The CDR3 covers 15 residues. The V gene's germline CDR1 is LNHDA and CDR2 SQIVND (reference sequence). The DNA of the CDR3 is TGTGCCAGTAGTATAGGGCTGATCTCCTACAATGAGCAGTTCTTC. It codes for CASSIGLISYNEQFF.

V and J are TRBV5-5 and TRBJ2-1; 7 bases fit TRBD1. Per germline, CDR1 SGHKS and CDR2 YYEKEE (reference sequence). J lost 6 bases, V lost 2 bases, and 8 bases had no gene match. This CDR3 is built from 15 residues. This CDR3 reads CASSFRDRGGNEQFF. The CDR3, as DNA: TGTGCCAGCAGCTTCCGGGACAGAGGAGGCAATGAGCAGTTCTTC.